These 25 T cell receptor beta chains were sequenced from one sample in a study of T-cell reconstitution after alpha-beta-depleted transplantation in children. As it was prepared, the TCRbeta library received unique molecular identifiers. MiXCR, applied by TCRdb to the PCR reads, yields one record per CDR3 protein. The sample lists approximately 650,000 distinct CDR3 sequences, 10% to 15% occurring once. This specimen consisted of PBMCs, obtained before TCRalphabeta/CD19-depleted stem cell transplant. The source of these receptors is a girl aged 2-10 years with congenital amegakaryocytic thrombocytopenia, due to receive a stem cell transplant.

This clonotype was detected many times. V and J are TRBV7-8 and TRBJ2-2; D is uncertain. Germline values: CDR1 SGHVS, CDR2 FQNEAQ. The CDR3 covers 13 residues. V gave up 0 bases and J gave up 8 bases, with 7 bases separating them. CDR3: CASSLALVGELFF. The DNA of the CDR3 is TGTGCCAGCAGCTTAGCGCTAGTTGGGGAGCTGTTTTTT. Full variable domain (outside the CDR3, taken from reference TRBV7-8 and TRBJ2-2): GAGVSQSPRYKVAKRGQDVALRCDPISGHVSLFWYQQALGQGPEFLTYFQNEAQLDKSGLPSDRFFAERPEGSVSTLKIQRTQQEDSAVYLCASSLALVGELFFGEGSRLTVL.

This clonotype was found many times. The chain joins TRBV20-1 to TRBJ2-2; D unresolved. This CDR3 has 11 amino acids. Looked up from germline, CDR1 is DFQATT and CDR2 is SNEGSKA (reference sequence). The germline V and J ends were trimmed by 5 bases and 4 bases, with 5 bases remaining between them. CDR3 region: CSALSTGELFF. The DNA for the CDR3 is TGCAGTGCTTTGAGCACCGGGGAGCTGTTTTTT.

The chain uses TRBV6-1 and TRBJ2-5, with no clear D. CDR1 is MNHNS, CDR2 SASEGT, per germline. The CDR3 runs to 9 residues. The V and J ends lost 8 bases and 7 bases respectively, with 5 bases between them. The CDR3, as DNA: TGTGCCAGCCCCGTGACCCAGTACTTC. Translating gives CASPVTQYF.

This chain links TRBV29-1 with TRBJ1-2, with 8 bases identical to TRBD1. The CDR3 runs to 14 residues. The V segment lost 2 bases and the J segment 4 bases; nucleotides outside the gene matches: 6. CDR1 is SQVTM and CDR2 is ANQGSEA in the germline V gene. The CDR3 DNA follows: TGCAGCGTTGAAACAGGGGGGTTCGGCTATGGCTACACCTTC. This encodes CSVETGGFGYGYTF.

This clonotype came up many times. The rearrangement uses TRBV5-1 and TRBJ2-7; TRBD2 aligns across 9 bases. The CDR3 loop spans 15 amino acids. Trimming cost V 1 base and J 5 bases; bases outside gene matches: 7. Germline loops: CDR1 SGHRS, CDR2 YFSETQ. CDR3 in amino acids: CASSLIAGDVDEQYF. The CDR3 DNA is TGCGCCAGCAGCTTGATAGCGGGAGATGTGGACGAGCAGTACTTC. The variable domain in full, with the rest retrieved from reference TRBV5-1 and TRBJ2-7, is KAGVTQTPRYLIKTRGQQVTLSCSPISGHRSVSWYQQTPGQGLQFLFEYFSETQRNKGNFPGRFSGRQFSNSRSEMNVSTLELGDSALYLCASSLIAGDVDEQYFGPGTRLTVT.

This sequence joins TRBV29-1 and TRBJ2-7; 8 positions match TRBD1. Per germline, CDR1 SQVTM and CDR2 ANQGSEA. The V gene end was trimmed by 4 bases and the J gene end by 4 bases; junction bases not matched to a gene: 9. The CDR3 totals 14 residues. CDR3 loop: CSVVRQGAQYEQYF. As DNA, the CDR3 is TGCAGCGTTGTCCGGCAGGGGGCCCAGTACGAGCAGTACTTC.

CDR3 loop: CSAPPAGASGSGELFF. The CDR3, as DNA: TGCAGTGCTCCCCCAGCGGGGGCCAGTGGTAGCGGGGAGCTGTTTTTT. The rearrangement uses TRBV20-1 and TRBJ2-2; 8 bases match TRBD2. Germline assignment: CDR1 DFQATT and CDR2 SNEGSKA (reference sequence). This CDR3 is 16 amino acids long. V trimming: 5 bases; J trimming: 7 bases; junction bases outside the gene matches: 15.

V and J are TRBV11-2 and TRBJ2-5; 7 nucleotides match TRBD2. The germline gives CDR1 SGHAT, CDR2 FQNNGV. There are 13 residues in the CDR3. J gave up 5 bases and V 1 base, and 1 base lay outside the gene matches. CDR3 protein: CASSLVLAETQYF. As DNA, the CDR3 is TGTGCCAGCAGCTTAGTACTAGCGGAGACCCAGTACTTC.

J is TRBJ1-3 and V is TRBV30; D is possibly TRBD1 (6 bases). Looked up from germline, CDR1 is GTSNPN and CDR2 is SVGIG (reference sequence). The germline V and J ends were trimmed by 3 bases and 0 bases, with 12 bases remaining between them. This CDR3 contains 15 residues. CDR3 DNA sequence: TGTGCCTGGAGGCGAACAGGGACCTCTGGAAACACCATATATTTT. Its protein product is CAWRRTGTSGNTIYF.

Many counts were recorded for this clonotype. This rearrangement joins TRBV20-1 to TRBJ2-3, with no clear D. V was trimmed by 0 bases and J by 0 bases, leaving 13 bases between them. CDR3 length equals 16 residues. CDR1 and CDR2 from the germline V gene are DFQATT and SNEGSKA (reference sequence). Here the CDR3 DNA reads TGCAGTGCTAGAGATGGTACAGCGTTTAGCACAGATACGCAGTATTTT. Protein: CSARDGTAFSTDTQYF.

This clonotype occurred a few times. The rearrangement links TRBV7-9 to TRBJ1-3, with D perhaps matching TRBD1 (5 bases). Trimming stripped 5 bases from V and 9 bases from J, with 23 bases between. Germline V gives CDR1 SEHNR, CDR2 FQNEAQ (reference sequence). The length of the CDR3 is 16 residues. The CDR3 nucleotides read TGTGCCAGCAGCCCCACGACAGAGATCACCACGGGCACCATATATTTT. It encodes CASSPTTEITTGTIYF.

V gene TRBV7-8 combines with J gene TRBJ1-1; D is possibly TRBD1 (5 bases). Germline CDR1 reads SGHVS; CDR2 reads FQNEAQ. V lost 5 bases to trimming and J lost 6 bases, with 13 bases between them. This CDR3 spans 13 amino acids. The CDR3 spells CASSRGLGAEAFF. The DNA for the CDR3 is TGTGCCAGCAGCCGGGGACTGGGGGCTGAAGCTTTCTTT.

At least ten counts were recorded for this clonotype. V usage is TRBV5-1 and J usage is TRBJ2-1, with a weak D call TRBD2 (6 bases). V was clipped by 1 base and J by 8 bases, with 10 bases between them. Germline loops: CDR1 SGHRS, CDR2 YFSETQ. This CDR3 region has 13 residues. The CDR3 sequence is CASSLSRDHEQFF. CDR3 DNA sequence: TGCGCCAGCAGCTTGTCGCGGGACCATGAGCAGTTCTTC. Together with reference TRBV5-1 and TRBJ2-1, the CDR3 gives the full variable domain: KAGVTQTPRYLIKTRGQQVTLSCSPISGHRSVSWYQQTPGQGLQFLFEYFSETQRNKGNFPGRFSGRQFSNSRSEMNVSTLELGDSALYLCASSLSRDHEQFFGPGTRLTVL.

This chain links TRBV7-9 with TRBJ2-1; D could derive from TRBD1 or TRBD2 (7 bases each). The CDR3 runs 15 residues. Germline V gives CDR1 SEHNR, CDR2 FQNEAQ (reference sequence). Trimming took 2 bases from V and 5 from J, leaving 13 bases between them. CDR3 nucleotides: TGTGCCAGCAGCTTACGGCAGGGGGGGAACAATGAGCAGTTCTTC. Amino acids: CASSLRQGGNNEQFF.

This clonotype was picked up a small number of times. V is TRBV5-1 and J is TRBJ1-4; 7 bases match TRBD1. The CDR3 covers 15 residues. V dropped 4 bases and J dropped 1; count of bases not matched to a gene: 4. The germline V gene has CDR1 SGHRS and CDR2 YFSETQ. CDR3 in amino acids: CASSVPGGTNEKLFF. For the CDR3, the DNA is TGCGCCAGCAGCGTCCCAGGGGGAACTAATGAAAAACTGTTTTTT.

The rearrangement uses TRBV15 and TRBJ2-4; 8 bases agree with TRBD2. This CDR3 has 18 residues. V shed 0 bases, J shed 7 bases, and the junction held 14 bases outside the gene matches. In germline, CDR1 is LNHNV, CDR2 YYDKDF (reference sequence). CDR3 nucleotide sequence: TGTGCCACCAGCAGAGATCCTTACACGGGAGGGCCGGCTAACATTCAGTACTTC. This sequence encodes CATSRDPYTGGPANIQYF.

This clonotype has ten or more counts. The genes are TRBV20-1 and TRBJ2-3; D is undetermined. Looked up from germline, CDR1 is DFQATT and CDR2 is SNEGSKA (reference sequence). V gave up 4 bases and J gave up 3 bases, with 8 bases separating them. The CDR3 spans 12 residues. Here the CDR3 reads CSATLLTDTQYF. The DNA for the CDR3 is TGCAGTGCTACCCTGCTAACAGATACGCAGTATTTT.

There are many counts of this clonotype. The chain couples TRBV5-1 to TRBJ1-1; D is uncertain. The germline V gene encodes CDR1 SGHRS and CDR2 YFSETQ. The V end lost 1 base, the J end lost 2 bases, and 9 bases lay between the germline ends. The length of the CDR3 is 14 residues. The CDR3 region is CASSLLSGNTEAFF. The CDR3 nucleotides read TGCGCCAGCAGCTTGTTGTCCGGAAACACTGAAGCTTTCTTT.

The chain carries TRBV20-1 and TRBJ2-7; D gene ambiguous. Germline values: CDR1 DFQATT, CDR2 SNEGSKA (reference sequence). The germline V and J ends were trimmed by 3 bases and 6 bases, with 6 bases remaining between them. CDR3 length equals 10 residues. The CDR3 is CSASDFEQYF. The CDR3 coding sequence is TGCAGTGCTAGCGATTTCGAGCAGTACTTC.

The chain carries TRBV6-5 and TRBJ2-1; D unresolved. CDR1 is MNHEY and CDR2 is SVGAGI in the germline V gene. CDR3 size: 16 residues. The germline V and J ends were trimmed by 0 bases and 0 bases, with 9 bases remaining between them. CDR3 DNA sequence: TGTGCCAGCAGTTACTCGATGCGGCTCTCCTACAATGAGCAGTTCTTC. Protein sequence: CASSYSMRLSYNEQFF.

A word on this clonotype: An end of the junction differs from the germline gene, which may be a read error. The CDR3 DNA reads as TGCAGCGCCGAGGGGGCCCTTAGGGACAATGGGCAGTTCTTC. As protein: CSAEGALRDNGQFF. This sequence joins TRBV29-1 and TRBJ2-1, with 7 bases fitting TRBD1. This CDR3 comprises 14 residues. Germline V gene sequence: CDR1 SQVTM, CDR2 ANQGSEA.

This chain uses TRBV6-1 with TRBJ2-3; 9 bases align to TRBD1. V was pared by 6 bases and J by 3 bases, with 10 bases of the junction left unmatched. The CDR3 totals 16 residues. From germline, CDR1 is MNHNS and CDR2 SASEGT. CDR3 sequence (DNA): TGTGCCAGCAGGACGGTTGGGACAGGGTTAACAGATACGCAGTATTTT. Protein: CASRTVGTGLTDTQYF.

This clonotype showed up many times. The chain combines TRBV3-1 with TRBJ2-1, with TRBD2 matching 9 bases. Germline V gene data show CDR1 as LGHDT and CDR2 as YNNKEL (reference sequence). The trim removed 1 base at V and 8 bases at J, leaving 6 bases unmatched. The CDR3 covers 15 residues. The DNA of the CDR3 is TGTGCCAGCAGCCAAGCCAGCGGGAGGTCGTATGAGCAGTTCTTC. This sequence encodes CASSQASGRSYEQFF.

To note about this clonotype: A read error may be the cause here, since a much bigger clone is one base away. The chain combines TRBV20-1 with TRBJ2-7; 11 bases agree with TRBD1. The length of the CDR3 is 17 residues. Germline V gene data show CDR1 as DFQATT and CDR2 as SNEGSKA (reference sequence). V dropped 7 bases and J dropped 5; count of bases not matched to a gene: 19. The CDR3 coding sequence is TGCAGTGTTACTGACCCGGGAGTAGGACAGGGGGCAAACGAGCAGTACTTC. Translating gives CSVTDPGVGQGANEQYF.

This clonotype was found many times. The chain carries TRBV25-1 and TRBJ2-5, with D maybe TRBD1 (6 bases). The CDR3 covers 12 residues. CDR1 is MGHDK, CDR2 SYGVNS, per germline. Trimming removed 6 bases at V and 3 bases at J, with 8 bases between. CDR3 sequence: CASSRGEETQYF. In nucleotides, the CDR3 is TGTGCCAGCAGCAGGGGTGAAGAGACCCAGTACTTC.